This T cell receptor (beta chain) was sequenced for a study of shared clonotypes between healthy human individuals. As concerns this clone: Its antigen is currently unknown.

Study-level findings and limits: Sorted-subset sequencing was shown by rarefaction to be incomplete despite large depth.

Generated by immunoSEQ multiplex PCR, the TCRdb table keeps only in-frame clones and is missing some. The repertoire holds 2,100,000 or so clones, approximately 94% seen once, with 0.1% to 0.15% in the top ten. The germline V and J ends were trimmed by 4 bases and 8 bases, with 19 bases remaining between them. There are 15 residues in the CDR3. Looked up from germline, CDR1 is SGHNT and CDR2 is YYREEE (reference sequence). Material for sequencing was naive CD4+ T cells sorted from blood. Subset in this sample: CD45RA+ positively selected. V usage is TRBV5-4 and J usage is TRBJ2-1, with a tentative D call TRBD2 (6 bases). The TCR originated in a man between 18 and 29 years old in good health. CDR3 residues: CASSRTTYGDYEQFF. The DNA of the CDR3 is TGTGCCAGCAGCCGGACTACTTACGGTGATTATGAGCAGTTCTTC.